The 26 T cell receptor beta chains in this list originate from one sample, sequenced in a study of shared clonotypes between healthy human individuals (dated by TCRdb to about 2020). The receptor library was made with the immunoSEQ multiplex PCR assay. In its TCRdb copy, this immuneACCESS table keeps in-frame sequences only and misses some clones. Where compared with another copy, unresolved V genes explain less than half of these, and the others have no known cause. The sample yields some 2.1 million clones; 90% to 95% were counted once. The ten largest clones capture 0.13% of the sample. The sequencing input was naive CD4+ T cells sorted from blood. Per the publication, the cell subset or site label means: CD45RA+ positively selected. Source of these receptors: a man aged 18 to 30 in good health.

The CDR3 nucleotides read TGCGCCAGCAGTGACTCAGGAGGTACTGGCTACACCTTC. It is translated as CASSDSGGTGYTF. The chain joins TRBV10-1 to TRBJ1-2; D is unclear. V lost 3 bases and J lost 7, with 12 bases in between. Germline CDR1 reads WNHNN; CDR2 reads SYGVQD (reference sequence). The CDR3 spans 13 residues.

The rearrangement joins TRBV29-1 to TRBJ2-2; the D gene is possibly TRBD2 (6 bases). Per germline, CDR1 SQVTM and CDR2 ANQGSEA. This CDR3 has 14 amino acids. The V end lost 5 bases, the J end lost 0 bases, and 10 bases lay between the germline ends. CDR3 amino acids: CSVSGSANTGELFF. CDR3 bases: TGCAGCGTTTCCGGGAGCGCGAACACCGGGGAGCTGTTTTTT.

The rearrangement links TRBV29-1 to TRBJ2-1, with D possibly TRBD1 on 6 matching bases. The CDR3 has 12 residues. The ends were cut back, 5 bases at V and 7 bases at J, with 12 bases in the middle. Germline V gene data show CDR1 as SQVTM and CDR2 as ANQGSEA. CDR3 DNA sequence: TGCAGCGTTAATACAGGGACGAATGAGCAGTTCTTC. It translates to CSVNTGTNEQFF.

This chain connects TRBV25-1 to TRBJ2-3, with D unresolved. Trimming took 2 bases from V and 0 from J, leaving 6 bases between them. Germline V lookup: CDR1 MGHDK, CDR2 SYGVNS. The CDR3 length is 14 residues. This CDR3 is CASSEIASTDTQYF. The DNA of the CDR3 is TGTGCCAGCAGTGAAATCGCTAGCACAGATACGCAGTATTTT.

A remark on this clone: The sample contains more than one DNA sequence encoding this CDR3. The chain links TRBV5-1 to TRBJ2-3; no definite D call. The germline V and J ends were trimmed by 0 bases and 6 bases, with 5 bases remaining between them. Germline loops: CDR1 SGHRS, CDR2 YFSETQ. The CDR3 extends over 12 amino acids. As DNA, the CDR3 is TGCGCCAGCAGCTTGGATCTTGATACGCAGTATTTT. This sequence encodes CASSLDLDTQYF.

The chain employs TRBV5-5 and TRBJ2-5; 7 positions agree with TRBD1. CDR1 and CDR2 (germline): SGHKS, YYEKEE (reference sequence). The CDR3 has 17 residues. Trimming removed 4 bases from V and 3 bases from J; junction bases left unmatched: 15. CDR3 DNA: TGTGCCAGCAGCCCTATATTTGACAGGGCCATTAAAGAGACCCAGTACTTC. It yields the protein CASSPIFDRAIKETQYF.

The CDR3 loop reads CASSHPGTPYEQYF. Here the CDR3 DNA reads TGCGCCAGCAGCCATCCCGGGACTCCCTACGAGCAGTACTTC. The chain has TRBV4-1 and TRBJ2-7, with D possibly matching TRBD2 (6 bases). Looked up from germline, CDR1 is MGHRA and CDR2 is YSYEKL. CDR3 length equals 14 residues. V lost 3 bases and J lost 2, with 11 bases in between.

This clone showed up just once. CDR3 sequence reads: CASSSGDGGPSYNEQFF. CDR3 sequence (DNA): TGCGCCAGCAGCTCCGGTGACGGGGGCCCCTCCTACAATGAGCAGTTCTTC. The chain recombines TRBV5-1 with TRBJ2-1, with D perhaps given as TRBD1 or TRBD2 (6 bases each). CDR1 and CDR2 from the germline V gene are SGHRS and YFSETQ. There are 17 residues in the CDR3. Trimming removed 3 bases from V and 0 bases from J, with 16 bases in between.

The chain combines TRBV6-6 with TRBJ1-5; 7 positions agree with TRBD1. Germline-derived CDR1 and CDR2 are MNHNY and SVGAGI (reference sequence). This CDR3 has 15 amino acids. V gave up 6 bases and J gave up 1 base; unmatched junction bases: 6. The CDR3 region is CASRPTGTSNQPQHF. The CDR3 nucleotides read TGTGCCAGCAGACCGACAGGGACGAGCAATCAGCCCCAGCATTTT.

The chain joins TRBV5-1 to TRBJ1-6, with no clear D. The ends were cut back, 0 bases at V and 7 bases at J, with 5 bases in the middle. This CDR3 spans 13 amino acids. Looked up from germline, CDR1 is SGHRS and CDR2 is YFSETQ. The CDR3 region is CASSLGMNSPLHF. CDR3 sequence (DNA): TGCGCCAGCAGCTTGGGGATGAATTCACCCCTCCACTTT.

The chain is built from TRBV6-1 and TRBJ1-4; D is undetermined. The CDR3 is 17 residues long. Per the germline V gene, CDR1 is MNHNS and CDR2 is SASEGT. The ends were cut back, 2 bases at V and 10 bases at J, with 23 bases in the middle. This chain's CDR3 is CASSESGRSSPWGKLFF. The CDR3 DNA sequence: TGTGCCAGCAGTGAATCAGGCAGGTCGTCCCCCTGGGGAAAACTGTTTTTT.

This chain uses TRBV27 with TRBJ1-6; D perhaps matches TRBD1 (6 bases). The CDR3 extends over 14 amino acids. Trimming removed 3 bases at V and 10 bases at J, with 13 bases between. Germline V gene lookup returns CDR1 MNHEY and CDR2 SMNVEV (reference sequence). The CDR3 coding sequence is TGTGCCAGCAGTTTTTGGGGGGCGCAATCACCCCTCCACTTT. Translation gives CASSFWGAQSPLHF.

This chain connects TRBV23-1 to TRBJ1-1; TRBD1 might be the D (6 bases). TRBV23-1 is placed among ORFs of uncertain function. The CDR3 has 14 amino acids. V dropped 9 bases and J dropped 3 bases, with 17 bases sitting between them. The CDR3 sequence is CARSGVSDHTEAFF. The CDR3, as DNA: TGCGCCAGGTCAGGGGTATCAGATCACACTGAAGCTTTCTTT.

The chain has TRBV5-6 and TRBJ1-4; 11 bases agree with TRBD1. Germline V gene lookup returns CDR1 SGHDT and CDR2 YYEEEE. The CDR3 consists of 15 residues. Germline trimming cut 3 bases from V and 7 bases from J; bases unmatched to any gene: 5. The DNA for the CDR3 is TGTGCCAGCAGCTCCTCCGGGACAGGGGGTGAAAAACTGTTTTTT. Residues: CASSSSGTGGEKLFF. The entire variable domain, with the rest obtained from reference TRBV5-6 and TRBJ1-4, is as follows: DAGVTQSPTHLIKTRGQQVTLRCSPKSGHDTVSWYQQALGQGPQFIFQYYEEEERQRGNFPDRFSGHQFPNYSSELNVNALLLGDSALYLCASSSSGTGGEKLFFGSGTQLSVL.

This clone was seen only once. This sequence joins TRBV9 and TRBJ2-7; D might be TRBD1 or TRBD2, each matching 5 bases. From germline, CDR1 is SGDLS and CDR2 YYNGEE. The CDR3 covers 14 residues. V was pared by 10 bases and J by 0 bases, with 17 bases between. CDR3 amino acids: CALQGSRASYEQYF. The CDR3 DNA sequence: TGTGCCCTTCAAGGGAGCAGGGCCTCCTACGAGCAGTACTTC.

Turning to this clone: The sample holds other DNA sequences that translate to the same CDR3. The gene calls are TRBV6-5 and TRBJ1-1, with no clear D. In germline, CDR1 is MNHEY, CDR2 SVGAGI. CDR3 length: 15 residues. Trimming pared 1 base from V and 1 base from J, leaving 10 bases between. The CDR3 DNA reads as TGTGCCAGCAGTTACTATGGCCGCGGGAACACTGAAGCTTTCTTT. It is translated as CASSYYGRGNTEAFF.

The rearrangement links TRBV7-2 to TRBJ2-3; 7 bases match TRBD1. The CDR3 totals 15 residues. The V segment lost 4 bases and the J segment 0 bases; nucleotides outside the gene matches: 4. From germline, CDR1 is SGHTA and CDR2 FQGNSA. The CDR3 sequence: CASSSPTGSTDTQYF. In DNA form, the CDR3 reads TGTGCCAGCAGCTCGCCGACAGGGAGCACAGATACGCAGTATTTT.

To note about this clone: Just one base apart from a much larger clone, this may be a read error. The gene calls are TRBV11-2 and TRBJ1-1, with D unresolved. Trimming took 3 bases from V and 1 from J, leaving 3 bases between them. Per the germline V gene, CDR1 is SGHAT and CDR2 is FQNNGV. The CDR3 extends over 12 amino acids. The CDR3 nucleotides are TGTGCCAGCAGCTTCGGGAACACTGAAGCTTTCTTT. As protein: CASSFGNTEAFF. The full variable domain, in which reference TRBV11-2 and TRBJ1-1 provide the parts outside the CDR3, is EAGVAQSPRYKIIEKRQSVAFWCNPISGHATLYWYQQILGQGPKLLIQFQNNGVVDDSQLPKDRFSAERLKGVDSTLKIQPAKLEDSAVYLCASSFGNTEAFFGQGTRLTVV.

This chain connects TRBV29-1 to TRBJ2-2; 10 bases agree with TRBD2. J lost 4 bases, V lost 5 bases, and 1 base had no gene match. Germline values: CDR1 SQVTM, CDR2 ANQGSEA. CDR3 length: 13 residues. The CDR3 DNA sequence: TGCAGCGTTTCTAGCGGGAGCACCGGGGAGCTGTTTTTT. Amino acid sequence: CSVSSGSTGELFF.

A word on this clone: The junction differs from germline at one of its ends, possibly a read error. CDR3 sequence reads: CSASRGLF. The CDR3, as DNA: TGCAGTGCTAGCCGGGGCCTCTTC. This rearrangement joins TRBV20-1 to TRBJ2-7; D might be TRBD1 or TRBD2, each matching 5 bases. The CDR3 loop spans 8 amino acids. Germline values: CDR1 DFQATT, CDR2 SNEGSKA (reference sequence).

The genes are TRBV10-3 and TRBJ1-1; 7 nucleotides match TRBD1. Germline trimming cut 11 bases from V and 5 bases from J; bases unmatched to any gene: 11. The CDR3 contains 13 residues. In germline, CDR1 is ENHRY, CDR2 SYGVKD. The chain's CDR3 is CAAVQQGRTEAFF. The CDR3 nucleotides read TGTGCCGCCGTACAACAGGGGAGAACTGAAGCTTTCTTT.

The chain employs TRBV9 and TRBJ2-3, with D unclear. CDR1 is SGDLS, CDR2 YYNGEE, per germline. The CDR3 contains 15 residues. Trimming cost V 0 bases and J 6 bases, with 14 bases left between them. The CDR3 nucleotides are TGTGCCAGCAGCGTAGAAGCGTCCCACATGGATACGCAGTATTTT. Amino acids: CASSVEASHMDTQYF.

The chain links TRBV30 to TRBJ1-2; no definite D call. The CDR3 is 11 residues long. The germline V and J ends were trimmed by 4 bases and 3 bases, with 6 bases remaining between them. In germline, CDR1 is GTSNPN, CDR2 SVGIG (reference sequence). DNA of the CDR3: TGTGCCTGGACGTCCGACTATGGCTACACCTTC. Protein sequence: CAWTSDYGYTF.

The genes are TRBV30 and TRBJ2-4, with D possibly called TRBD1 or TRBD2 (6 bases each). The CDR3 runs to 13 residues. The V gene lost 1 base and the J gene lost 7 bases, with 11 bases spanning the gap. From germline, CDR1 is GTSNPN and CDR2 SVGIG (reference sequence). CDR3 sequence (DNA): TGTGCCTGGAGTGGGGGGGCGCAGAACATTCAGTACTTC. Translating it yields CAWSGGAQNIQYF.

The chain carries TRBV7-2 and TRBJ1-2; 9 nucleotides align to TRBD1. The CDR3 is 13 amino acids. With V trimmed by 4 bases and J by 8 bases, 5 bases remained unmatched. Germline V gives CDR1 SGHTA, CDR2 FQGNSA. CDR3 loop: CASSYRGLRGYTF. CDR3 nucleotides: TGTGCCAGCAGCTACAGGGGGCTAAGAGGCTACACCTTC.

The chain links TRBV6-1 to TRBJ2-7, with 11 bases fitting TRBD1. With 7 bases clipped from V and 7 bases from J, the junction kept 9 bases outside the gene matches. From germline, CDR1 is MNHNS and CDR2 SASEGT. There are 14 residues in the CDR3. In DNA, the CDR3 is TGTGCCAGCACCCAGGACAGGGGGCTTCGGGAGCAGTACTTC. This translates into CASTQDRGLREQYF.